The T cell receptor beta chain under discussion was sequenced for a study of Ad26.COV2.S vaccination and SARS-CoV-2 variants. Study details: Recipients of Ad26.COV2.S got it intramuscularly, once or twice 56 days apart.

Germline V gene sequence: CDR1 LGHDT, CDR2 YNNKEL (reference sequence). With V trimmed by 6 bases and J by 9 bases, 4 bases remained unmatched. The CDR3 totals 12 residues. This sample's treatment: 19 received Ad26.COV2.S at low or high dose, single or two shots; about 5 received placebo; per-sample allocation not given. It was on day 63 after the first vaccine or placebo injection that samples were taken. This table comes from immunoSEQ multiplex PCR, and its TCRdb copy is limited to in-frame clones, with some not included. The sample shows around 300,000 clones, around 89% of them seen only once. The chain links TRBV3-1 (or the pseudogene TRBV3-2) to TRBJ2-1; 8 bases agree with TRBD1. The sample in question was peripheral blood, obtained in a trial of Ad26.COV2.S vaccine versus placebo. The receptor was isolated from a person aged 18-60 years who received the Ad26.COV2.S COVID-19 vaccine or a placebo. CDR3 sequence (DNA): TGTGCCAGCAGGACAGGGGACGGTGAGCAGTTCTTC. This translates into CASRTGDGEQFF.